The 2 T cell receptor beta chains presented below share a single source sample, sequenced in a study of sequential checkpoint blockade in melanoma (dated 2019 in TCRdb). Libraries were made using the immunoSEQ multiplex PCR assay. The source is immuneACCESS, and TCRdb retained only in-frame sequences with V and J called. Part of the clones is not carried over; for the studies checked, unresolved V genes explain less than half of this, and the remainder is unexplained. The sample table contains some 18,000 clones; only one count was recorded for 55% to 80% of them. 20% to 25% of the sample is held by the ten biggest clonotypes. The label giving this sample's treatment or condition can be read as: randomized to nivolumab then ipilimumab (arm A) or the reverse (arm B). Source: CD8+ T cells sorted from blood (inferred from file names), taken from a patient given nivolumab and ipilimumab in sequence. The receptors stem from a human donor with melanoma.

CDR3 region: CASSYYRGDGEQYF. CDR3 DNA sequence: TGTGCCAGCAGTTACTACAGGGGCGATGGCGAGCAGTACTTC. The V call is TRBV6-5, the J call TRBJ2-7; TRBD1 matches 7 bases. The V gene end was trimmed by 1 base and the J gene end by 6 bases; junction bases not matched to a gene: 6. The V gene's germline CDR1 is MNHEY and CDR2 SVGAGI. This CDR3 is 14 amino acids long.

This clone appeared a few times. This rearrangement joins TRBV6-5 to TRBJ1-5; the match to TRBD1 covers 8 bases. V gave up 6 bases and J gave up 2 bases; unmatched junction bases: 3. This CDR3 is 14 amino acids long. The germline V gene encodes CDR1 MNHEY and CDR2 SVGAGI. The CDR3 DNA reads as TGTGCCAGCAGGCGGACAGGGCGCAATCAGCCCCAGCATTTT. Translation: CASRRTGRNQPQHF.